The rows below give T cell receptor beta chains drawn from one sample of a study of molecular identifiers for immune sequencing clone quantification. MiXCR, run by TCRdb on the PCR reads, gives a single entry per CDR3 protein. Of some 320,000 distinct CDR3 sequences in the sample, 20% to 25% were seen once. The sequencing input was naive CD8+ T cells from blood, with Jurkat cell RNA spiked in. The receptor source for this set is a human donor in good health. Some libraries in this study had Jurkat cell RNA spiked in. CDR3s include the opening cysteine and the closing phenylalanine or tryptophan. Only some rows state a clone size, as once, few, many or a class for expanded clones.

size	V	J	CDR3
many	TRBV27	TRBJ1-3	CASSLSGHWMNTIYF
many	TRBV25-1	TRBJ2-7	CASSPEAASHEQYF
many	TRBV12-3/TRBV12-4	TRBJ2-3	CASSPTGTSDTDTQYF
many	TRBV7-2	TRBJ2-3	CASSFLIAADRDVDTQYF
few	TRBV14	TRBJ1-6	CASSQGNKPYNSPLHF
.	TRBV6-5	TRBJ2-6	CASSYTHFGANVLTF
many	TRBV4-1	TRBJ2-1	CASSQDRVSDNEQFF
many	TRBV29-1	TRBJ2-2	CSATGVFGELFF
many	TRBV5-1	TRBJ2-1	CASSLASGDEQFF
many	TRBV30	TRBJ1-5	CAWSLGQGNQPQHF
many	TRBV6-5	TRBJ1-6	CASSSYTEGGAPLHF
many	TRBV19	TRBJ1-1	CASSIGPGYTEAFF
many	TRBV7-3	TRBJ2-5	CASSISGPGETQYF
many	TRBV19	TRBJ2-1	CASSIGALADNEQFF
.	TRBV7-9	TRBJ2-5	CAGSGAAQETQYF
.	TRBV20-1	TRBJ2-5	CSARDRDISLVRYQETQYF
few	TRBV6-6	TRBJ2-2	CASSYSPGAHIQTGELFF
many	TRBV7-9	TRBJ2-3	CASSLGAGPGLDTQYF
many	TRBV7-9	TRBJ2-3	CASSLVGDRGPDTQYF
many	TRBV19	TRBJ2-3	CATGATDTQYF
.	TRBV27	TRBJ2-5	CASSLGITGGEETQYF
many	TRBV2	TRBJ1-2	CASSEGQAVNYGYTF
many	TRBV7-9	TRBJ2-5	CASSFLTGSQETQYF
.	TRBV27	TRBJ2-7	CASHPTVSSYERYF
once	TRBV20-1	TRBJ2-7	CSARDALAGVNPYGQYF
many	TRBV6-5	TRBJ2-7	CASSYGWGASEQYF
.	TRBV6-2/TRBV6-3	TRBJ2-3	CASSYAASSGEAISTDTQYF
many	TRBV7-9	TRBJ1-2	CASSELTGAVNYGYTF
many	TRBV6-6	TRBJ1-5	CASTQGAPNQPQHF
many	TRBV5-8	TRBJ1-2	CASGTTGPYGYTF
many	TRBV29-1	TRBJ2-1	CSVDRGGLSGNEQFF
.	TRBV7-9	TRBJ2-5	CASSLVAPQETQYF
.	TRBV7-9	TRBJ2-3	CASSPLPGTSGLDTQYF
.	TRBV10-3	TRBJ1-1	CAISGGRRDIEAFF
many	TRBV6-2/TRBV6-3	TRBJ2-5	CASSPWTSDQTQYF
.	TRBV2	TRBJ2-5	CASPGTSGIQETQYF
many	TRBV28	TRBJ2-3	CASSSTSLSTTDTQYF
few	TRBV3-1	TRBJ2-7	CASSQGFQTVSYEQYF
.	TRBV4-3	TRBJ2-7	CASSQDLGTGYEQYF
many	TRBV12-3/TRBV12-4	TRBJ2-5	CASSQIAGGPLQETQYF